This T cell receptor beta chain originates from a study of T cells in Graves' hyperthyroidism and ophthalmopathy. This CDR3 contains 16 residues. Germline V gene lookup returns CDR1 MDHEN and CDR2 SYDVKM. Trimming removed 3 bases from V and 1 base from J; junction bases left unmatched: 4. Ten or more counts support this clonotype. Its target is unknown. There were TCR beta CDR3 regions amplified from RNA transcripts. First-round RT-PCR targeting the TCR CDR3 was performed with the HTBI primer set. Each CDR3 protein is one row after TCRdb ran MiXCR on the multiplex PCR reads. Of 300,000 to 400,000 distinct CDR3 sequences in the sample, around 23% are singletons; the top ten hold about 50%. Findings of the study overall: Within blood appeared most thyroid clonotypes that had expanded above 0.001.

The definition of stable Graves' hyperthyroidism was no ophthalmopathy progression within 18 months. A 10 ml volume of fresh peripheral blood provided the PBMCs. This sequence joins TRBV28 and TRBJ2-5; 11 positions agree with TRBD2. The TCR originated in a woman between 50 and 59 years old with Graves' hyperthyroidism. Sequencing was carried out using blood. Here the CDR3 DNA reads TGTGCCAGCAGTTTCATCCTAGCGGGGGGCCAAGAGACCCAGTACTTC. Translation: CASSFILAGGQETQYF.